This paragraph reports one TCR beta chain. What it binds is not known. Measured with immunoSEQ multiplex PCR; TCRdb has only the in-frame clones, and not every one. The sample includes a few thousand clones, 73% of them seen just once. Cyclophosphamide on days +3 and +4 followed busulfan-fludarabine conditioning and a marrow graft. The data were obtained in a study of T cells after posttransplantation cyclophosphamide. Study-wide results and limits: Skin or GI-infiltrating T cells shared few TRB sequences with blood. Donor-recipient repertoire similarity was low at 1-2 months, rising over year one. After PTCy, TRB diversity resembled that of CNI/methotrexate controls.

The V segment lost 6 bases and the J segment 7 bases; nucleotides outside the gene matches: 5. The CDR3 runs to 15 residues. Germline assignment: CDR1 LNHDA and CDR2 SQIVND (reference sequence). The source was CD8+ T cells sorted from PBMCs, collected 242 days after a stem cell transplant with posttransplant cyclophosphamide. The TCR comes from a male patient aged 30 to 40 who received an allogeneic stem cell transplant from a related donor, was CMV-positive, and had no GVHD. A subset of T cells may come from the graft donor. The V gene is TRBV19, the J gene TRBJ2-1; the match to TRBD2 covers 14 bases. The CDR3 DNA reads TGTGCCAGTAGGGGACTAGCGGGAGATCGGAATGAGCAGTTCTTC. Amino acid sequence: CASRGLAGDRNEQFF.